This TCR beta chain was retrieved from a study of Tregs in tolerant kidney transplant recipients. General study results and limits: Few patients were studied, so findings need validation in larger groups. Changing PCR primers prevented nucleotide comparison between some patients' samples. The most relevant donor-specific Treg TCRbeta repertoire apparently came from expansion with activated donor B cells. Biological reproducibility was not directly addressed, but technical replication error appeared minimal.

Data came from immunoSEQ multiplex PCR; TCRdb stores just in-frame clones and leaves some out. The sample lists about 64,000 clones, around 87% occurring once. Related graft donors supplied nonmyeloablative bone marrow transplants, and mixed chimerism was transient. On this clone: Its target is not known.

V lost 4 bases, J lost 0 bases, and 10 bases lay in between. Germline CDR1 LNHDA, CDR2 SQIVND (reference sequence). The CDR3 has 16 amino acids. The gene calls are TRBV19 and TRBJ1-6, with D possibly being TRBD1 (5 bases). Sequences were derived from CD4+ T cells from blood (PBMCs), sampled 6 months after the transplant. The TCR was taken from a human patient who received a combined kidney and bone marrow transplant. Part of the T cells may come from the graft donor. The CDR3 DNA follows: TGTGCCAGTAGTACGGACACGAGCTCCTATAATTCACCCCTCCACTTT. It encodes CASSTDTSSYNSPLHF. Using reference TRBV19 and TRBJ1-6 for the parts outside the CDR3, the full variable domain is DGGITQSPKYLFRKEGQNVTLSCEQNLNHDAMYWYRQDPGQGLRLIYYSQIVNDFQKGDIAEGYSVSREKKESFPLTVTSAQKNPTAFYLCASSTDTSSYNSPLHFGNGTRLTVT.